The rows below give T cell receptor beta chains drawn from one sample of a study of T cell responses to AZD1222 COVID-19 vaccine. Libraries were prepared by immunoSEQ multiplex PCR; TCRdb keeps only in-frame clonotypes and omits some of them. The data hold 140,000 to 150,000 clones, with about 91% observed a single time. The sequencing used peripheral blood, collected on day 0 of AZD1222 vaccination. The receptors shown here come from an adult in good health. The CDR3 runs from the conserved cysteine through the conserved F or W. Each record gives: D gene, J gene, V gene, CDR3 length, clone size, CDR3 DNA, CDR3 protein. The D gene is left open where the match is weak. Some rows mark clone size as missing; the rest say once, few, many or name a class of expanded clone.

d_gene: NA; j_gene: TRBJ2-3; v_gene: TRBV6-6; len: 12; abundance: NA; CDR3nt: TGTGCCAGTGCAGACAGCGGAGATACGCAGTATTTT; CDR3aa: CASADSGDTQYF
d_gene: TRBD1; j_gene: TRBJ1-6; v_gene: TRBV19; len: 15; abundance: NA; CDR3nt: TGTGCCAGTAGTAGCGGACAGGGCGGTAATTCACCCCTCCACTTT; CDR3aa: CASSSGQGGNSPLHF
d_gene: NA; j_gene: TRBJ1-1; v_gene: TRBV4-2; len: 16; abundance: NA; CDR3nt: TGTGCCAGCAGCCCAAGCCATCCTTCCATGAACACTGAAGCTTTCTTT; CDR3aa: CASSPSHPSMNTEAFF
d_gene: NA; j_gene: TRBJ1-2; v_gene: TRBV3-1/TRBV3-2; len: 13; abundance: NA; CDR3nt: TGTGCCAGCAGCCTAGCGGAGGGCTATGGCTACACCTTC; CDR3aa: CASSLAEGYGYTF
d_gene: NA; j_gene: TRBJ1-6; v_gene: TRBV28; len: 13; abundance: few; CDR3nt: TGTGCCAGCAGTTTAGAGGGGAGTTCACCCCTCCACTTT; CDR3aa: CASSLEGSSPLHF
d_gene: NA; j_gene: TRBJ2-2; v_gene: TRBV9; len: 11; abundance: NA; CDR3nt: TGTGCCAGCAGCACCGACGGGGAGCTGTTTTTT; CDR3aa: CASSTDGELFF
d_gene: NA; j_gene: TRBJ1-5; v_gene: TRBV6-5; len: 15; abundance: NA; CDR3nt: TGTGCCAGCAGTTATGGTAGGGGTGGATATCAGCCCCAGCATTTT; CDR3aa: CASSYGRGGYQPQHF
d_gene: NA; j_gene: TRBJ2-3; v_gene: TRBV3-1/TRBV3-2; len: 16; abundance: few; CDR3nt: TGTGCCAGCAGCCAAGATAGGGTAGCGGGCACAGATACGCAGTATTTT; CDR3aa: CASSQDRVAGTDTQYF
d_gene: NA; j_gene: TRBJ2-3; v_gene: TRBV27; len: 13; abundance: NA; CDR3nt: TGTGCCAGCGTTTTGATCGGGACAGATACGCAGTATTTT; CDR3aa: CASVLIGTDTQYF
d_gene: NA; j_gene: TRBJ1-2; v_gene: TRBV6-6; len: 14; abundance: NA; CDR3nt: TGTGCCAGCTTGAGGAACGGGGGTAACTATGGCTACACCTTC; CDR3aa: CASLRNGGNYGYTF
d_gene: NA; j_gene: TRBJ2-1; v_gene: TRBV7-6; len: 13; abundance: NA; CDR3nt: TGTGCCAGCAGCTTAGCGAGCGCCTTTGAGCAGTTCTTC; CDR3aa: CASSLASAFEQFF
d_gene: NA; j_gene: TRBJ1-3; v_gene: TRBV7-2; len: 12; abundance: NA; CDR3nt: TGTGCCAGCAGCTTACAGGGAAACACCATATATTTT; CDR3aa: CASSLQGNTIYF
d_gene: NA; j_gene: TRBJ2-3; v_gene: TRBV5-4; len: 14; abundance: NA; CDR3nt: TGTGCCAGCATCCCGGGGGAGAGCACAGATACGCAGTATTTT; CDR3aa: CASIPGESTDTQYF
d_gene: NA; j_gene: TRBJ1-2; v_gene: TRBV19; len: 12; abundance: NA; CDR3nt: TGTGCCAGTAGGGGTCCTACCTATGGCTACACCTTC; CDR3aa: CASRGPTYGYTF
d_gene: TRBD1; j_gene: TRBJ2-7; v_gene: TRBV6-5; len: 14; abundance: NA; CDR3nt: TGTGCCAGCAGTCCCGGGACAGGGGGCCCGGAGCAGTACTTC; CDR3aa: CASSPGTGGPEQYF
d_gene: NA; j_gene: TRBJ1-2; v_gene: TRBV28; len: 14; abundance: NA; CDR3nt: TGTGCCAGCATGGGCACAGGCTTCGAATATGGCTACACCTTC; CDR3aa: CASMGTGFEYGYTF
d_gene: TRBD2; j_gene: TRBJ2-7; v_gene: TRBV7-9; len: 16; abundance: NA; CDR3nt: TGTGCCAGCAGCACCCGGACTAGCGGGGATTCCTACGAGCAGTACTTC; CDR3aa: CASSTRTSGDSYEQYF
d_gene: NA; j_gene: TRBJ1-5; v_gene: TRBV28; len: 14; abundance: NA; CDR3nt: TGTGCCAGCGCCCCTGGGGGAAGCAATCAGCCCCAGCATTTT; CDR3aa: CASAPGGSNQPQHF
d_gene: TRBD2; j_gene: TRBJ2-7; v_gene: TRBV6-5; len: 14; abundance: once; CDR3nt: TGTGCCAGCATTTTTAGCGGGGTATCCTACGAGCAGTACTTC; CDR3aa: CASIFSGVSYEQYF
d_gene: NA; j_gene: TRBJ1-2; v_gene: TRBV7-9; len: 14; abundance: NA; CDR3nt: TGTGCCAGCAGCTTAGAGCGGTTTGGATATGGCTACACCTTC; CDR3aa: CASSLERFGYGYTF
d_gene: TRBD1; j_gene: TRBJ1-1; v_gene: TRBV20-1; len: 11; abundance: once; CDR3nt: TGCAGTGTTAGCAGGGGGCCTGAAGCTTTCTTT; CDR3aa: CSVSRGPEAFF
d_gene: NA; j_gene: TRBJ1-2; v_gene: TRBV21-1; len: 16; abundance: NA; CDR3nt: TGTGCCAGCAGCAACCAGAAAGAGCTCTCGATCTATGGCTACACCTTC; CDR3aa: CASSNQKELSIYGYTF
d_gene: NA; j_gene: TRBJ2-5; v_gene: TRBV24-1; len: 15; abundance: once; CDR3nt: TGTGCCACCAGTGACCCTACCACCCCCCAAGAGACCCAGTACTTC; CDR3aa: CATSDPTTPQETQYF
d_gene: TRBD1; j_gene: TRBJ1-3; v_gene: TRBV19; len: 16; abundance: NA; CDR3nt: TGTGCCAGTAGTATGTGGACAGGGGGAAATGGAAACACCATATATTTT; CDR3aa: CASSMWTGGNGNTIYF
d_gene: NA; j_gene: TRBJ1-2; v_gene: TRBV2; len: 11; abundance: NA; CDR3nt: TGTGCCAGCAAGATTCAAGCGAGGTACACCTTC; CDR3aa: CASKIQARYTF
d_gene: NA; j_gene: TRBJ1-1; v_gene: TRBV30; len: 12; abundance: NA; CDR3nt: TGTGCCTGGAGCATGGGAGACGCTGAAGCTTTCTTT; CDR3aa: CAWSMGDAEAFF
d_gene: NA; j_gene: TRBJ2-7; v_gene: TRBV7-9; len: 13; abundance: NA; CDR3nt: TGTGCCAGCAGCTTAAGCGGGCCCTACGAGCAGTACTTC; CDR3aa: CASSLSGPYEQYF
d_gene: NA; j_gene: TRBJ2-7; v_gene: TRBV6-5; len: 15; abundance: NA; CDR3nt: TGTGCCAGCAGAGACCCCGGGGCAGGGGTGAGGGAGCAGTACTTC; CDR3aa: CASRDPGAGVREQYF
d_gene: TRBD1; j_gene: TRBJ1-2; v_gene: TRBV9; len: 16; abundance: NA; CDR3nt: TGTGCCAGCAGCCCTCGGGGGGACAGGGGACAAGGTGGCTACACCTTC; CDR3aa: CASSPRGDRGQGGYTF
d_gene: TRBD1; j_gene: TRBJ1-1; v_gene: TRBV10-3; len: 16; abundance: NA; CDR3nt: TGTGCCATCAGATCCCCACTTACAGGGGATGGCACTGAAGCTTTCTTT; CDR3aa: CAIRSPLTGDGTEAFF
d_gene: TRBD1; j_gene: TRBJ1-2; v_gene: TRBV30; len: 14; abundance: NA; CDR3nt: TGTGCCTGGAGCCGCCGAGACAGGGCCGATGGCTACACCTTC; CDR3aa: CAWSRRDRADGYTF
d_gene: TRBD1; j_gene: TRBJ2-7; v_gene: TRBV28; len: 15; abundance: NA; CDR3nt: TGTGCCAGCAGTACCGACAGGGGCGCCACCTACGAGCAGTACTTC; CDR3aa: CASSTDRGATYEQYF
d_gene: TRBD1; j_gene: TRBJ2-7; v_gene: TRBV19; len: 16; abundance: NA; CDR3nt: TGTGCCAGTAGTATCGCCGGGACAGGGAACTCCTACGAGCAGTACTTC; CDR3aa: CASSIAGTGNSYEQYF
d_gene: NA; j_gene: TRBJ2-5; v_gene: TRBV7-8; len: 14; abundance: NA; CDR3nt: TGTGCCAGCAGCTTAAGACAGCAACAAGAGACCCAGTACTTC; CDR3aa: CASSLRQQQETQYF
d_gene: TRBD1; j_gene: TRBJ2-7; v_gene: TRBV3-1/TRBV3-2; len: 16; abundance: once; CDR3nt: TGTGCCAGCAGCGCCCCGTGGGGGACAGGGGTCTACGAGCAGTACTTC; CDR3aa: CASSAPWGTGVYEQYF
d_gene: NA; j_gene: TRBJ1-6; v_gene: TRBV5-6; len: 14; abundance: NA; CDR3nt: TGTGCCAGCAGCTTAGTCGACAGGAATTCACCCCTCCACTTT; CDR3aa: CASSLVDRNSPLHF
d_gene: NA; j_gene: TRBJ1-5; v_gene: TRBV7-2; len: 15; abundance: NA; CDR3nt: TGTGCCAGCAGCACTACGACAGCTTCCAATCAGCCCCAGCATTTT; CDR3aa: CASSTTTASNQPQHF
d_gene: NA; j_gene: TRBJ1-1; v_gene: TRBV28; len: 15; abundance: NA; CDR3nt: TGTGCCAGCAGTCTCCAAAGGCGGGTAGAGACTGAAGCTTTCTTT; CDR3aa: CASSLQRRVETEAFF
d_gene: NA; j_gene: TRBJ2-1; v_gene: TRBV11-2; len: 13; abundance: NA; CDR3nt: TGTGCCAGCAGCTTATGGGGGGACAATGAGCAGTTCTTC; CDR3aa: CASSLWGDNEQFF
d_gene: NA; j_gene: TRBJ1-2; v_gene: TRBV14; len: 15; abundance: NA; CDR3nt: TGTGCCAGCAGCCAAGGGCGACTGGGAGTCCACGGCTACACCTTC; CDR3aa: CASSQGRLGVHGYTF
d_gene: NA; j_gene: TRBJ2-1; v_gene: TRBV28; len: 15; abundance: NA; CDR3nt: TGTGCCAGCAGTCAGGTTCGGGATTCCTACAATGAGCAGTTCTTC; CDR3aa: CASSQVRDSYNEQFF
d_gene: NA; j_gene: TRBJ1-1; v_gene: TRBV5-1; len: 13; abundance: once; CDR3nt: TGCGCCAGCAGCTTGTTAGAGGGCTTGGAAGCTTTCTTT; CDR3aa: CASSLLEGLEAFF
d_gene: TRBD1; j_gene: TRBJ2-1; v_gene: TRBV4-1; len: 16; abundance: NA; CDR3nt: TGCGCCAGCAGCCCGGCGACAGGGCGGCATTACAATGAGCAGTTCTTC; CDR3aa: CASSPATGRHYNEQFF
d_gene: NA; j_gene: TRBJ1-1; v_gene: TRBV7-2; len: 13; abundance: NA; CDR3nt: TGTGCCAGCAGCCAGGGGACTCACACTGAAGCTTTCTTT; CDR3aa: CASSQGTHTEAFF
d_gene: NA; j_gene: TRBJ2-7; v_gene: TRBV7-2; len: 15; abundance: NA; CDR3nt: TGTGCCAGCAGCTTAGCCGAAGGCTTATATTACGAGCAGTACTTC; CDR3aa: CASSLAEGLYYEQYF
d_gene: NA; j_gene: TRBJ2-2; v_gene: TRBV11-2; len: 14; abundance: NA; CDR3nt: TGTGCCAGCAGCTCGGGGGTACGAGGCGGGGAGCTGTTTTTT; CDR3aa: CASSSGVRGGELFF